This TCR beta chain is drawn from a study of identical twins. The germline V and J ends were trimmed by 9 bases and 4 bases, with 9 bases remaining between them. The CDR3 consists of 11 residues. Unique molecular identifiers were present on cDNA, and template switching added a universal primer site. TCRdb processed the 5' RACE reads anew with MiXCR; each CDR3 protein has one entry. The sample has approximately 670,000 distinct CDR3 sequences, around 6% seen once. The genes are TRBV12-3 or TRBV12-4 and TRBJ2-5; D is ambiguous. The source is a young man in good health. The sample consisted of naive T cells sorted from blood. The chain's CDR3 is CASCLLETQYF. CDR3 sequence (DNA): TGTGCCAGTTGTCTTTTAGAGACCCAGTACTTC.